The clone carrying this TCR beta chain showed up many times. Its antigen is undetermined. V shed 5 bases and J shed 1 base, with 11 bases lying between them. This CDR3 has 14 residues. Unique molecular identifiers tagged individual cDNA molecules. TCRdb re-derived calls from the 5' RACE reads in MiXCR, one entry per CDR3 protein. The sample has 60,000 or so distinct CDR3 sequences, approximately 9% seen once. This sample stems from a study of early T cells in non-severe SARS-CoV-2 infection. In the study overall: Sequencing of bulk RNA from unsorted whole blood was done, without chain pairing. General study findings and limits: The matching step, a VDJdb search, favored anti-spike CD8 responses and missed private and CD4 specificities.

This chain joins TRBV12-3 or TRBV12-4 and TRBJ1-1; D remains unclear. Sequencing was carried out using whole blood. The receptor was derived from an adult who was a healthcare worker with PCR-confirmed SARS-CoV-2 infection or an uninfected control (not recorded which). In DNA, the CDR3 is TGTGCCAGCAGTAATACACCCAGGAACACTGAAGCTTTCTTT. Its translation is CASSNTPRNTEAFF.